This note documents a single T cell receptor beta chain sequence. Using immunoSEQ multiplex PCR, the repertoire was profiled, and TCRdb retains in-frame clones only, with some absent. Of tens of thousands of clones detected, 92% appear once; the ten largest clones hold 0.2%. This sample is drawn from a study of T cell changes during pregnancy in multiple sclerosis. V dropped 3 bases and J dropped 6 bases, with 9 bases sitting between them. Per germline, CDR1 GTSNPN and CDR2 SVGIG (reference sequence). This CDR3 is built from 13 residues. This material consisted of CD4+ T cells from peripheral blood mononuclear cells, taken in the second trimester of pregnancy. V is TRBV30 and J is TRBJ1-6; D ambiguous. This TCR came from a female donor with multiple sclerosis, enrolled in a pregnancy study. In DNA, the CDR3 is TGTGCCTGGAGACTTTTCTTTAATTCACCCCTCCACTTT. Protein: CAWRLFFNSPLHF.